The 11 T cell receptor beta chains below all came from one sample that was sequenced in a study of cytomegalovirus exposure and HLA in healthy donors. Primers included in the PCR were 60 Vbeta and 13 Jbeta primers. Generated by immunoSEQ multiplex PCR, the TCRdb table keeps only in-frame clones and is missing some. The table has approximately 170,000 clones, 70% to 90% seen once. Sequencing input: PBMCs. The receptors derive from a man aged 25 to 40 in good health and CMV-seropositive.

Only one count was recorded for this clone. V usage is TRBV4-1 and J usage is TRBJ2-1, with D possibly matching TRBD2 (6 bases). Germline CDR1 MGHRA, CDR2 YSYEKL. This CDR3 comprises 14 residues. V gave up 5 bases and J gave up 8 bases, with 16 bases separating them. The CDR3 spells CASSFEGRGDEQFF. The CDR3 coding sequence is TGCGCCAGCAGCTTTGAGGGACGCGGGGATGAGCAGTTCTTC.

The J gene is TRBJ2-7, the V gene TRBV6-5; 13 bases agree with TRBD2. The CDR3 is 14 residues long. Trimming at V came to 4 bases and at J to 6 bases, leaving 3 bases not matched to a gene. Germline loops: CDR1 MNHEY, CDR2 SVGAGI. The CDR3 reads CASSWTSGRSEQYF. In DNA form, the CDR3 reads TGTGCCAGCAGTTGGACTAGCGGGAGATCCGAGCAGTACTTC.

The rearrangement joins TRBV5-5 to TRBJ2-7, with TRBD2 matching over 11 bases. Trimming at V came to 4 bases and at J to 3 bases, leaving 6 bases not matched to a gene. The CDR3 length is 15 residues. CDR1 SGHKS and CDR2 YYEKEE come from the germline V gene (reference sequence). The CDR3 coding sequence is TGTGCCAGCAGCGCCACTAGCGGGAGTCTCTACGAGCAGTACGTC. Amino acids: CASSATSGSLYEQYV.

This clone was counted between two and nine times. This chain joins TRBV18 and TRBJ2-6; D is uncertain. The CDR3 totals 12 residues. Deletions cut 0 bases from V and 11 bases from J, with 5 bases between. Germline V gene sequence: CDR1 KGHSH, CDR2 LQKENI. The CDR3 here is CASSPPADVLTF. CDR3 coding DNA: TGTGCCAGCTCACCACCGGCGGACGTCCTGACTTTC.

V usage is TRBV6-5 and J usage is TRBJ2-7; TRBD2 might be the D (5 bases). From germline, CDR1 is MNHEY and CDR2 SVGAGI. The ends were cut back, 5 bases at V and 3 bases at J, with 8 bases in the middle. CDR3 length: 12 residues. CDR3 sequence reads: CASSTDYYEQYF. The CDR3 DNA reads TGTGCCAGCAGTACCGACTACTACGAGCAGTACTTC.

V usage is TRBV7-6 and J usage is TRBJ2-1; 7 positions agree with TRBD1. V trimming: 4 bases; J trimming: 2 bases; junction bases outside the gene matches: 5. The germline CDR1 and CDR2 sequences are SGHVS and FNYEAQ. The length of the CDR3 is 15 residues. DNA of the CDR3: TGTGCCAGCAGCTCTCGACAGGGAGCCTACAATGAGCAGTTCTTC. Translated: CASSSRQGAYNEQFF.

J is TRBJ1-1 and V is TRBV11-3; tentatively, D is TRBD1 (5 bases). The length of the CDR3 is 13 residues. CDR1 and CDR2 from the germline V gene are SGHNT and YENEEA. Between the trimmed V and J ends, which lost 3 bases and 3 bases, there was a span of 8 bases. CDR3 protein: CASSFGGDTEAFF. In DNA, the CDR3 is TGTGCCAGCAGCTTTGGGGGGGACACTGAAGCTTTCTTT.

CDR3 region: CASRRDSLYTEAFF. The CDR3 DNA follows: TGTGCCAGCCGAAGGGACAGCCTTTACACTGAAGCTTTCTTT. V gene TRBV6-5 combines with J gene TRBJ1-1, with 7 bases matching TRBD1. Trimming at V came to 8 bases and at J to 3 bases, leaving 9 bases not matched to a gene. The CDR3 spans 14 residues. CDR1 MNHEY and CDR2 SVGAGI come from the germline V gene.

The J gene is TRBJ2-3, the V gene TRBV7-3; no clear D. V lost 1 base and J lost 7, with 9 bases in between. Germline V CDR1 and CDR2: SGHTA, FQGTGA. CDR3 length equals 13 residues. The CDR3 DNA sequence: TGTGCCAGCAGCTTAAACCCCTATAATACGCAGTATTTT. This gives the protein CASSLNPYNTQYF. Filled out from reference TRBV7-3 and TRBJ2-3, the complete variable domain reads GAGVSQTPSNKVTEKGKYVELRCDPISGHTALYWYRQSLGQGPEFLIYFQGTGAADDSGLPNDRFFAVRPEGSVSTLKIQRTERGDSAVYLCASSLNPYNTQYFGPGTRLTVL.

The sample holds a few counts of this clone. The V gene is TRBV2, the J gene TRBJ2-5; 7 bases agree with TRBD2. From germline, CDR1 is SNHLY and CDR2 FYNNEI. V was clipped by 7 bases and J by 5 bases; unmatched bases: 10. The CDR3 spans 14 residues. The CDR3 loop reads CASIPSGTAETQYF. The CDR3 DNA reads TGTGCCAGCATACCCAGCGGGACCGCGGAGACCCAGTACTTC.

The chain combines TRBV10-1 with TRBJ2-5; 12 nucleotides align to TRBD2. With V trimmed by 4 bases and J by 5 bases, 5 bases remained unmatched. The CDR3 is 15 amino acids. In germline, CDR1 is WNHNN, CDR2 SYGVQD (reference sequence). The CDR3 nucleotides read TGCGCCAGCAGTGGGACTAGCGGGACGGAGGAGACCCAGTACTTC. This translates into CASSGTSGTEETQYF.